This TCR beta chain was obtained from a study of cytomegalovirus exposure and HLA in healthy donors. Whole-study context: Tens of millions of unique TCRs, all from HLA-typed donors, were included in an early release of the data. Ancestry clustering placed about four fifths of a few hundred genotyped donors in the Caucasian-associated cluster.

V shed 5 bases, J shed 0 bases, and the junction held 10 bases outside the gene matches. Germline CDR1 is MDHEN and CDR2 is SYDVKM. This CDR3 region has 17 residues. The PCR used 60 Vbeta and 13 Jbeta primers. The assay was immunoSEQ multiplex PCR, and TCRdb's table has in-frame clones only and misses some. This table holds some 200,000 clones, over 60% found once. The chain uses TRBV28 and TRBJ2-3; 8 positions match TRBD1. Input material: PBMCs. This receptor was identified in a man between 18 and 35 years old in good health and CMV-seronegative. In DNA form, the CDR3 reads TGTGCCAGCAGTCCTCCTTGGACAGGGTCTAGCACAGATACGCAGTATTTT. Translation gives CASSPPWTGSSTDTQYF.